The 11 T cell receptor beta chains below come from one sample, sequenced in a study of blood T cell repertoires in COVID-19. TCRdb keeps only in-frame clones here, not all; method: immunoSEQ multiplex PCR. Of under 200,000 clones listed, approximately 82% are singletons. Sample: PBMCs or T cells enriched from blood (not recorded which). The receptor set was obtained from a man in his sixties who had recovered from COVID-19.

The J gene is TRBJ1-6, the V gene TRBV5-4; D is uncertain. Germline CDR1 is SGHNT and CDR2 is YYREEE (reference sequence). V was pared by 5 bases and J by 5 bases, with 11 bases between. The CDR3 covers 14 residues. The CDR3 protein is CASSLHGNNSPLHF. The DNA for the CDR3 is TGTGCCAGCAGTTTACACGGGAATAATTCACCCCTCCACTTT.

This sequence joins TRBV19 and TRBJ1-2; TRBD1 agrees at 8 bases. This CDR3 spans 14 amino acids. V gave up 4 bases and J gave up 3 bases; unmatched junction bases: 4. Germline CDR1 reads LNHDA; CDR2 reads SQIVND (reference sequence). The CDR3 region has the DNA TGTGCCAGTAGTAAGGACAGGGCGGACTATGGCTACACCTTC. The encoded protein is CASSKDRADYGYTF.

The rearrangement links TRBV29-1 to TRBJ2-1; 16 nucleotides match TRBD2. Trimming removed 2 bases from V and 1 base from J; junction bases left unmatched: 5. Germline V gives CDR1 SQVTM, CDR2 ANQGSEA. This CDR3 is built from 18 residues. The CDR3 bases are TGCAGCGTTGAACCCGGGACTAGCGGGAGGGTGTCCTACAATGAGCAGTTCTTC. It is translated as CSVEPGTSGRVSYNEQFF.

The V gene is TRBV5-1, the J gene TRBJ2-7, with D perhaps matching TRBD2 (5 bases). The CDR3 consists of 14 residues. Germline V gene data show CDR1 as SGHRS and CDR2 as YFSETQ. V lost 1 base to trimming and J lost 7 bases, with 15 bases between them. CDR3 loop: CASSLSQLAWEQYF. The CDR3 DNA is TGCGCCAGCAGCTTGTCACAGCTAGCTTGGGAGCAGTACTTC. The full variable domain, in which reference TRBV5-1 and TRBJ2-7 provide the parts outside the CDR3, is KAGVTQTPRYLIKTRGQQVTLSCSPISGHRSVSWYQQTPGQGLQFLFEYFSETQRNKGNFPGRFSGRQFSNSRSEMNVSTLELGDSALYLCASSLSQLAWEQYFGPGTRLTVT.

This sequence joins TRBV6-2 or TRBV6-3 and TRBJ1-6; D might be TRBD1 (6 bases). V lost 0 bases to trimming and J lost 8 bases, with 17 bases between them. This CDR3 spans 17 amino acids. Germline assignment: CDR1 MNHEY and CDR2 SVGEGT. DNA for the CDR3: TGTGCCAGCAGTTACTCGCGCCTAGGGGGTCGTGATTCACCCCTCCACTTT. The encoded protein is CASSYSRLGGRDSPLHF.

The chain joins TRBV12-3 or TRBV12-4 to TRBJ1-1; perhaps TRBD1 as D (6 bases). The CDR3 is made up of 12 amino acids. Deletions cut 3 bases from V and 10 bases from J, with 12 bases between. The CDR3 sequence is CASSFVRGGAFF. The CDR3 coding sequence is TGTGCCAGCAGTTTTGTAAGGGGGGGAGCTTTCTTT.

The gene calls are TRBV6-5 and TRBJ1-4, with TRBD1 identical over 8 bases. Germline V gene sequence: CDR1 MNHEY, CDR2 SVGAGI. Losses at the gene ends were 7 bases for V and 5 bases for J; bases not matched to a gene: 6. The CDR3 is 14 amino acids. CDR3 DNA: TGTGCCAGCAAGCCGGGACAGGAGAATGAAAAACTGTTTTTT. Translation: CASKPGQENEKLFF.

The rearrangement joins TRBV27 to TRBJ2-1; D is unclear. CDR3 length: 14 residues. Germline CDR1 is MNHEY and CDR2 is SMNVEV (reference sequence). With 7 bases removed from V and 3 bases from J, the gap between germline ends came to 13 bases. DNA of the CDR3: TGTGCCAGCACCGCTGGGCAGAGCTACAATGAGCAGTTCTTC. Protein sequence: CASTAGQSYNEQFF.

V gene TRBV11-2 combines with J gene TRBJ2-2; D gene unclear. Trimming removed 1 base from V and 1 base from J, with 7 bases in between. Germline V gene sequence: CDR1 SGHAT, CDR2 FQNNGV. The CDR3 contains 15 residues. The CDR3 here is CASSLVQRNTGELFF. The CDR3 coding sequence is TGTGCCAGCAGCTTAGTACAGAGGAACACCGGGGAGCTGTTTTTT. The variable domain in full, with the rest retrieved from reference TRBV11-2 and TRBJ2-2, is EAGVAQSPRYKIIEKRQSVAFWCNPISGHATLYWYQQILGQGPKLLIQFQNNGVVDDSQLPKDRFSAERLKGVDSTLKIQPAKLEDSAVYLCASSLVQRNTGELFFGEGSRLTVL.

The chain links TRBV7-9 to TRBJ2-3; TRBD2 agrees at 14 bases. V was clipped by 5 bases and J by 4 bases; unmatched bases: 8. The CDR3 loop spans 17 amino acids. In germline, CDR1 is SEHNR, CDR2 FQNEAQ (reference sequence). CDR3 amino acids: CASSPRLAGGLADTQYF. CDR3 nucleotide sequence: TGTGCCAGCAGCCCCCGACTAGCGGGGGGGCTAGCAGATACGCAGTATTTT.

This clone was recorded only once. CDR3 sequence reads: CATSRQEPNYGYTF. The CDR3 nucleotides read TGTGCCACCAGCAGACAAGAGCCGAACTATGGCTACACCTTC. The V gene is TRBV15, the J gene TRBJ1-2; D unresolved. Germline values: CDR1 LNHNV, CDR2 YYDKDF (reference sequence). V was shortened by 2 bases and J by 2 bases, with 9 bases between the two germline ends. The length of the CDR3 is 14 residues.